This is a list of T cell receptor beta chains from one sample in a study of T cell responses to AZD1222 COVID-19 vaccine. Using immunoSEQ multiplex PCR, the repertoire was profiled, and TCRdb retains in-frame clones only, with some absent. The sample holds 60,000 to 100,000 clones, around 90% seen once. The sample here was peripheral blood, taken on day 0 of AZD1222 vaccination. All receptors come from an adult in good health. The CDR3 runs from the conserved cysteine through the conserved F or W. D genes are given only for firm matches. Not all rows give a size; the values are once, few, many and, for expanded clones, a class.

cdr3_aa: CASSLAGQTEAFF; cdr3_nt: TGTGCCAGCAGCCTTGCGGGGCAGACTGAAGCTTTCTTT; v_call: TRBV7-9; j_call: TRBJ1-1; d_call: -; clone_size: -
cdr3_aa: CASSYSEDGYTF; cdr3_nt: TGTGCCAGCAGTTACTCCGAGGATGGCTACACCTTC; v_call: TRBV6-6; j_call: TRBJ1-2; d_call: -; clone_size: -
cdr3_aa: CASYSDSYNEQFF; cdr3_nt: TGTGCCAGTTATAGCGACAGTTACAATGAGCAGTTCTTC; v_call: TRBV19; j_call: TRBJ2-1; d_call: -; clone_size: -
cdr3_aa: CASSLAGQGGYGYTF; cdr3_nt: TGTGCCAGCAGCTTAGCCGGTCAGGGTGGCTATGGCTACACCTTC; v_call: TRBV11-3; j_call: TRBJ1-2; d_call: -; clone_size: once
cdr3_aa: CATKRTGLDQPQHF; cdr3_nt: TGTGCCACAAAGAGGACAGGTCTAGACCAGCCCCAGCATTTT; v_call: TRBV2; j_call: TRBJ1-5; d_call: TRBD1; clone_size: -
cdr3_aa: CASSIVAGISRGTDTQYF; cdr3_nt: TGTGCCAGTAGTATCGTAGCGGGAATTTCTCGGGGCACAGATACGCAGTATTTT; v_call: TRBV19; j_call: TRBJ2-3; d_call: TRBD2; clone_size: -
cdr3_aa: CSVDRSFGTGRRGYTF; cdr3_nt: TGCAGCGTTGATCGGTCGTTTGGGACAGGGCGTCGTGGCTACACCTTC; v_call: TRBV29-1; j_call: TRBJ1-2; d_call: TRBD1; clone_size: -
cdr3_aa: CASRDQLANHNEQFF; cdr3_nt: TGTGCCAGCAGGGACCAACTAGCTAACCACAATGAGCAGTTCTTC; v_call: TRBV6-5; j_call: TRBJ2-1; d_call: -; clone_size: -
cdr3_aa: CASRTSGRFTEAFF; cdr3_nt: TGTGCCAGCAGGACGAGCGGGAGGTTCACTGAAGCTTTCTTT; v_call: TRBV6-5; j_call: TRBJ1-1; d_call: -; clone_size: -
cdr3_aa: CASSPRRELFEQYF; cdr3_nt: TGTGCCAGCTCACCACGGCGGGAGCTGTTTGAGCAGTACTTC; v_call: TRBV18; j_call: TRBJ2-7; d_call: TRBD2; clone_size: -
cdr3_aa: CASMTRQTSNQPQHF; cdr3_nt: TGTGCCAGTATGACTCGGCAGACCAGCAATCAGCCCCAGCATTTT; v_call: TRBV19; j_call: TRBJ1-5; d_call: -; clone_size: once
cdr3_aa: CASRRDAGELFF; cdr3_nt: TGTGCCAGCAGGCGGGACGCCGGGGAGCTGTTTTTT; v_call: TRBV2; j_call: TRBJ2-2; d_call: -; clone_size: -
cdr3_aa: CASSPLGGRSPTNYGYTF; cdr3_nt: TGTGCCAGCTCACCCTTAGGGGGCAGAAGTCCCACGAACTATGGCTACACCTTC; v_call: TRBV18; j_call: TRBJ1-2; d_call: TRBD1; clone_size: -
cdr3_aa: CASSPLKSNTEAFF; cdr3_nt: TGTGCCAGCAGTCCCTTGAAATCGAACACTGAAGCTTTCTTT; v_call: TRBV6-5; j_call: TRBJ1-1; d_call: -; clone_size: -
cdr3_aa: CASSNSPLHF; cdr3_nt: TGCGCCAGCAGTAATTCACCCCTCCACTTT; v_call: TRBV10-1; j_call: TRBJ1-6; d_call: -; clone_size: medium-sized
cdr3_aa: CASSPGLEQFF; cdr3_nt: TGTGCCAGCTCGCCGGGACTAGAGCAGTTCTTC; v_call: TRBV18; j_call: TRBJ2-1; d_call: TRBD2; clone_size: -
cdr3_aa: CASRKQVSNQPQHF; cdr3_nt: TGTGCCAGCAGGAAACAGGTTAGCAATCAGCCCCAGCATTTT; v_call: TRBV5-8; j_call: TRBJ1-5; d_call: -; clone_size: many
cdr3_aa: CASSSMGGQPQHF; cdr3_nt: TGCGCCAGCAGCTCGATGGGTGGTCAGCCCCAGCATTTT; v_call: TRBV5-1; j_call: TRBJ1-5; d_call: -; clone_size: -
cdr3_aa: CASRVRGGSYNSPLHF; cdr3_nt: TGTGCCAGCAGGGTCCGAGGGGGCTCCTATAATTCACCCCTCCACTTT; v_call: TRBV3-1/TRBV3-2; j_call: TRBJ1-6; d_call: -; clone_size: -
cdr3_aa: CASSPDSTEAFF; cdr3_nt: TGCGCCAGCAGCCCCGACAGTACTGAAGCTTTCTTT; v_call: TRBV5-1; j_call: TRBJ1-1; d_call: -; clone_size: -
cdr3_aa: CASRPTYDTGELFF; cdr3_nt: TGTGCCAGTAGGCCCACCTACGATACCGGGGAGCTGTTTTTT; v_call: TRBV19; j_call: TRBJ2-2; d_call: -; clone_size: -
cdr3_aa: CASSLSGGSGDIQYF; cdr3_nt: TGTGCCAGCAGCTTATCAGGCGGGAGCGGAGACATTCAGTACTTC; v_call: TRBV7-9; j_call: TRBJ2-4; d_call: TRBD2; clone_size: -
cdr3_aa: CASSQGLANTGELFF; cdr3_nt: TGTGCCAGCAGCCAAGGGCTGGCGAACACCGGGGAGCTGTTTTTT; v_call: TRBV11-3; j_call: TRBJ2-2; d_call: -; clone_size: -
cdr3_aa: CASSLGQGSSYEQYF; cdr3_nt: TGCGCCAGCAGCTTGGGACAGGGGAGCTCCTACGAGCAGTACTTC; v_call: TRBV5-1; j_call: TRBJ2-7; d_call: TRBD1; clone_size: -
cdr3_aa: CASRGPDGYTF; cdr3_nt: TGTGCCAGCAGGGGGCCTGATGGCTACACCTTC; v_call: TRBV28; j_call: TRBJ1-2; d_call: -; clone_size: -
cdr3_aa: CASSPWTSGYNEQFF; cdr3_nt: TGTGCCAGCAGCCCCTGGACTAGCGGCTACAATGAGCAGTTCTTC; v_call: TRBV11-3; j_call: TRBJ2-1; d_call: TRBD2; clone_size: -
cdr3_aa: CASGDISSYNSPLHF; cdr3_nt: TGTGCCAGCGGGGACATTAGCTCCTATAATTCACCCCTCCACTTT; v_call: TRBV25-1; j_call: TRBJ1-6; d_call: -; clone_size: -
cdr3_aa: CASSQDFGGREGGELFF; cdr3_nt: TGTGCCAGCAGCCAAGATTTTGGAGGCCGAGAAGGCGGGGAGCTGTTTTTT; v_call: TRBV4-2; j_call: TRBJ2-2; d_call: -; clone_size: -
cdr3_aa: CAWSVNREPNEKLFF; cdr3_nt: TGTGCCTGGAGCGTAAACCGGGAGCCAAATGAAAAACTGTTTTTT; v_call: TRBV30; j_call: TRBJ1-4; d_call: -; clone_size: -
cdr3_aa: CASSIAGGLEAYEQYF; cdr3_nt: TGTGCCAGTAGTATCGCGGGAGGGCTGGAGGCCTACGAGCAGTACTTC; v_call: TRBV19; j_call: TRBJ2-7; d_call: TRBD2; clone_size: -
cdr3_aa: CASSSQAGGATSEQYF; cdr3_nt: TGTGCCAGTAGTAGTCAAGCGGGAGGGGCGACTAGCGAGCAGTACTTC; v_call: TRBV19; j_call: TRBJ2-7; d_call: TRBD2; clone_size: few